Listed below are T cell receptor beta chains from one sample, sequenced in a study of shared T cell receptors in the human thymus. TCRdb's table, derived via immunoSEQ multiplex PCR, lists solely in-frame clones and lacks some. Of approximately 660,000 clones in the sample, 88% were seen once. A further study also used this sample, focusing on human thymus T cells.

Sequencing was done on a sample of thymocytes. The receptor set was obtained from a boy under two years old with a congenital heart defect. Each CDR3 is given with its conserved first and last residue.

TRBJ2-5,TRBV5-6,CASSLSPTGSVQETQYF
TRBJ2-5,TRBV2,CASLRDYQETQYF
TRBJ2-5,TRBV7-2,CASTLGRGGLQYQETQYF
TRBJ2-1,TRBV2,CASSEFRWDTPGSYNEQFF
TRBJ2-7,TRBV2,CASSVRREVWHEQYF
TRBJ2-5,TRBV5-4,CASRSGTTLGTQYF
TRBJ1-1,TRBV9,CASSPRYDLNTEAFF
TRBJ2-2,TRBV11-2,CASSLDVGLAGDDNTGELFF
TRBJ1-4,TRBV2,CASLISGTGPATNEKLFF
TRBJ2-7,TRBV4-3,CASSQEPGSYEQYF
TRBJ2-1,TRBV30,CAWSGTSGAYNEQFF
TRBJ2-4,TRBV20-1,CSARGSIQYF
TRBJ2-7,TRBV7-9,CASSSRQGFGEQYF
TRBJ1-3,TRBV30,CAWQDRDSGNTIYF
TRBJ2-5,TRBV2,CASSGQGLETQYF
TRBJ2-7,TRBV4-2,CASSETGGGGCHEQYF
TRBJ2-3,TRBV27,CASSSPVSSTDTQYF
TRBJ2-2,TRBV18,CASSPLAGGDTGELFF
TRBJ2-5,TRBV5-4,CASSLEYGRTMEGTQYF
TRBJ2-1,TRBV18,CASSRRPENTQDEQFF
TRBJ2-3,TRBV7-6,CASSFGRGTDTQYF
TRBJ1-1,TRBV6-1,CASSSDRAKTEAFF
TRBJ2-2,TRBV6-5,CASSSLGGGGGELFF